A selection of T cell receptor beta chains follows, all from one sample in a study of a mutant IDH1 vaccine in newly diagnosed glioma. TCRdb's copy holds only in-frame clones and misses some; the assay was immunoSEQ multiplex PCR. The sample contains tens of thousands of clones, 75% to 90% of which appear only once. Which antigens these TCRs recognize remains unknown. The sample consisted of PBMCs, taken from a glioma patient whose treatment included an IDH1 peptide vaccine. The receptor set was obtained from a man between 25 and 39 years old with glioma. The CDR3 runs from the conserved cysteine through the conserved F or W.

CASSQTRDRHMNTEAFF	TRBV4-2	TRBJ1-1
CATSRSTYEKLFF	TRBV15	TRBJ1-4
CASSQSQSYGYTF	TRBV16	TRBJ1-2
CASSAYRGSTEAFF	TRBV5-1	TRBJ1-1
CASSLVAAGAYNEQFF	TRBV5-1	TRBJ2-1
CASRSPEGAYNEQFF	TRBV28	TRBJ2-1
CAWSPDRVLEKLFF	TRBV30	TRBJ1-4
CSVVSGISRVFGGYTF	TRBV29-1	TRBJ1-2
CASSPQVGGTGELFF	TRBV7-8	TRBJ2-2
CASSLAYPDRGRDYGYTF	TRBV7-2	TRBJ1-2
CSVEGGQADEKLFF	TRBV29-1	TRBJ1-4
CASSQPGQANYGYTF	TRBV6-5	TRBJ1-2
CASSFRKALHF	TRBV7-2	TRBJ1-6
CASSINRSGNPVYGYTF	TRBV19	TRBJ1-2
CASSLNRETGGVDTQYF	TRBV7-9	TRBJ2-3
CASSAGTAILGNYGYTF	TRBV7-9	TRBJ1-2
CASSSDVADTQYF	TRBV5-1	TRBJ2-3
CASSKYDGYEQYF	TRBV5-5	TRBJ2-7
CASSFPSQNSPLHF	TRBV5-6	TRBJ1-6
CASTYPRAGQPQHF	TRBV28	TRBJ1-5
CASSERGSLGYEQYF	TRBV10-2	TRBJ2-7
CASSLNSGQGNQPQHF	TRBV7-8	TRBJ1-5
CASSYGRLDSPLHF	TRBV6-6	TRBJ1-6
CASSLDDVGRGYTF	TRBV5-1	TRBJ1-2
CASSYSPVGGSQHF	TRBV6-5	TRBJ1-5
CASSFSFWTALGYGYTF	TRBV27	TRBJ1-2
CASSSGQGTTYGYTF	TRBV5-6	TRBJ1-2
CASSPGTVSQPQHF	TRBV2	TRBJ1-5
CASSTGLGNQPQHF	TRBV7-9	TRBJ1-5
CASSPPDSVNTEAFF	TRBV18	TRBJ1-1
CASSLAGGPSGSPLHF	TRBV7-9	TRBJ1-6
CAAGQGGTGELFF	TRBV14	TRBJ2-2